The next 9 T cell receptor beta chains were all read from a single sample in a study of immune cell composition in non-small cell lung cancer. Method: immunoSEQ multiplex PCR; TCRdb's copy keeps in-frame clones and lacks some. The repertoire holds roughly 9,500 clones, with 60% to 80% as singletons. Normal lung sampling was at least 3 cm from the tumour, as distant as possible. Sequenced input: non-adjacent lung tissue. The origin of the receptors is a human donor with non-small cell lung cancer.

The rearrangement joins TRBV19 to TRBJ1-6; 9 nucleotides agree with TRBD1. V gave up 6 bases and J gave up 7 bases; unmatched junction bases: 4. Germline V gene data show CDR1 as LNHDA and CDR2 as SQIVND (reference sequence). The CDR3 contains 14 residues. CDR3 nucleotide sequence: TGTGCCAGTAGCGGGACAGGGCGGAATTCACCCCTCCACTTT. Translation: CASSGTGRNSPLHF.

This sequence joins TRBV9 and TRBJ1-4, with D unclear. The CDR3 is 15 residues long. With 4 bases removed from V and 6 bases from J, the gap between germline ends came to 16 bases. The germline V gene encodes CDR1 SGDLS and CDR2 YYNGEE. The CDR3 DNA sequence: TGTGCCAGCAGCTCTCTCGAGGGTTCTCATGAAAAACTGTTTTTT. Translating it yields CASSSLEGSHEKLFF.

The CDR3 reads CASSLESPTYEQYF. As DNA, the CDR3 is TGTGCCAGCAGCTTGGAGTCCCCAACCTACGAGCAGTACTTC. The chain carries TRBV5-5 and TRBJ2-7; D gene unclear. Germline CDR1 reads SGHKS; CDR2 reads YYEKEE (reference sequence). V lost 0 bases and J 2 bases, leaving 9 bases between the germline ends. The CDR3 is 14 residues long.

The CDR3 loop is CASTFVRGGGQPQHF. The CDR3 DNA is TGTGCCAGCACCTTCGTTCGAGGGGGCGGTCAGCCCCAGCATTTT. The chain is built from TRBV28 and TRBJ1-5; 7 bases agree with TRBD1. This CDR3 is 15 amino acids long. CDR1 MDHEN and CDR2 SYDVKM come from the germline V gene. V shed 7 bases and J 6 bases; nucleotides not matched to a gene: 12. Combining the CDR3 with reference TRBV28 and TRBJ1-5 gives the whole variable domain DVKVTQSSRYLVKRTGEKVFLECVQDMDHENMFWYRQDPGLGLRLIYFSYDVKMKEKGDIPEGYSVSREKKERFSLILESASTNQTSMYLCASTFVRGGGQPQHFGDGTRLSIL.

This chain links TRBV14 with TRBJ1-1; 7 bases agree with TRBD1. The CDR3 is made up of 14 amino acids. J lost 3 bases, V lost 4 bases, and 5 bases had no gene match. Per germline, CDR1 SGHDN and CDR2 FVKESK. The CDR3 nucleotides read TGTGCCAGCAGCCGACAGGGATGGGACACTGAAGCTTTCTTT. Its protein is CASSRQGWDTEAFF.

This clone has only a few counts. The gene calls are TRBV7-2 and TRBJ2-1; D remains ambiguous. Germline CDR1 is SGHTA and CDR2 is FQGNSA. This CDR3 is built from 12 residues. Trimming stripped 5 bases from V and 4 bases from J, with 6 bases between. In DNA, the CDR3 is TGTGCCAGCAGCCCAAAATACAATGAGCAGTTCTTC. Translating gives CASSPKYNEQFF.

As DNA, the CDR3 is TGTGCCAGCAGTGTGAAATACGAGCAGTACTTC. This encodes CASSVKYEQYF. The chain recombines TRBV28 with TRBJ2-7; unclear D gene. The CDR3 has 11 amino acids. The V end lost 5 bases, the J end lost 4 bases, and 6 bases lay between the germline ends. Germline V gives CDR1 MDHEN, CDR2 SYDVKM.

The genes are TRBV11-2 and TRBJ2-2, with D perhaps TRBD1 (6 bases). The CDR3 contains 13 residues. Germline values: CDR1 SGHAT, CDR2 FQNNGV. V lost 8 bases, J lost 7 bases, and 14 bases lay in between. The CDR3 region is CASREQGIGELFF. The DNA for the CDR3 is TGTGCCAGCCGCGAACAGGGCATCGGGGAGCTGTTTTTT.

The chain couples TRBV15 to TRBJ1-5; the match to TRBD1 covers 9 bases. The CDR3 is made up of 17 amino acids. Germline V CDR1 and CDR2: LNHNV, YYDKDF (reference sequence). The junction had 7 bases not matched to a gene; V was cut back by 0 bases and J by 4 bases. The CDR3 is CATSREGLQGANQPQHF. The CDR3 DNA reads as TGTGCCACCAGCAGAGAAGGCTTACAGGGGGCGAATCAGCCCCAGCATTTT.